What follows are 21 T cell receptor beta chains derived from one specimen sequenced in a study of blood T cell repertoires in COVID-19. The data were produced by immunoSEQ multiplex PCR, yet TCRdb's version contains in-frame clones alone and is incomplete. The sample gives 540,000 or so clones, around nine tenths of which show up once; about 8% is in the top ten. Input material: peripheral blood. The source is a woman in her fifties or sixties with COVID-19, enrolled during active disease.

This clone was seen a single time. The rearrangement links TRBV5-3 to TRBJ2-7; no reliable D call. TRBV5-3 is treated as an ORF (open reading frame) with a function not yet certain. The V end was cut by 4 bases, the J end by 3 bases, with 14 bases between. This CDR3 spans 14 amino acids. Here the CDR3 DNA reads TGTGCCAGAAGCCTGACCCTGACTTGCTACGAGCAGTACTTC. This sequence encodes CARSLTLTCYEQYF.

V and J are TRBV18 and TRBJ2-3; no definite D call. Germline V gene data show CDR1 as KGHSH and CDR2 as LQKENI. The CDR3 has 15 residues. Trimming took 3 bases from V and 6 from J, leaving 16 bases between them. CDR3 region: CASSPLLSRMDTQYF. CDR3 bases: TGTGCCAGCTCACCCTTACTCTCGCGGATGGATACGCAGTATTTT.

Note on this clone: Other DNA variants within this sample encode the same CDR3. The chain employs TRBV5-1 and TRBJ1-1; D gene uncertain. Germline CDR1 reads SGHRS; CDR2 reads YFSETQ. The CDR3 contains 13 residues. Trimming removed 0 bases from V and 7 bases from J, with 10 bases in between. CDR3 nucleotides: TGCGCCAGCAGCTTGGGTGGGCCTGGTGAAGCTTTCTTT. Translating it yields CASSLGGPGEAFF.

The rearrangement uses TRBV19 and TRBJ2-2; 7 bases align to TRBD1. J gave up 1 base and V 7 bases, and 6 bases lay outside the gene matches. The germline V gene has CDR1 LNHDA and CDR2 SQIVND (reference sequence). The CDR3 contains 15 residues. The DNA of the CDR3 is TGTGCCAGTACCAAACAGGGGAGGAACACCGGGGAGCTGTTTTTT. It specifies CASTKQGRNTGELFF.

The V call is TRBV6-5, the J call TRBJ1-4; D is perhaps TRBD1 (5 bases). V shed 4 bases and J shed 0 bases, with 12 bases lying between them. CDR1 and CDR2 (germline): MNHEY, SVGAGI. The CDR3 sequence is 16 residues long. CDR3 bases: TGTGCCAGCAGTTCCGGGACTGTTGCAACTAATGAAAAACTGTTTTTT. It codes for CASSSGTVATNEKLFF.

CDR3 DNA: TGTGCCAGCGGGGGAGGGAATGAAAAACTGTTTTTT. Protein: CASGGGNEKLFF. V is TRBV27 and J is TRBJ1-4; maybe TRBD1 (5 bases). Trimming left V 8 bases short and J 5 bases short, with 9 bases between. The V gene's germline CDR1 is MNHEY and CDR2 SMNVEV (reference sequence). The CDR3 covers 12 residues.

This clone was observed once. V usage is TRBV19 and J usage is TRBJ1-2; the D gene is possibly TRBD1 (5 bases). CDR1 and CDR2 (germline): LNHDA, SQIVND (reference sequence). V lost 5 bases and J lost 4, with 14 bases in between. There are 14 residues in the CDR3. The CDR3 is CASSPLGAIYGYTF. The CDR3 nucleotides are TGTGCCAGTAGTCCCCTAGGGGCGATCTATGGCTACACCTTC.

The rearrangement links TRBV5-1 to TRBJ1-2; TRBD1 is a possible D gene (5 bases). Trimming stripped 0 bases from V and 2 bases from J, with 14 bases between. This CDR3 contains 16 residues. The germline V gene has CDR1 SGHRS and CDR2 YFSETQ. CDR3 nucleotide sequence: TGCGCCAGCAGCTTGGTTGAAGGATCAGGGAACTATGGCTACACCTTC. Translated, it gives CASSLVEGSGNYGYTF. Filled out from reference TRBV5-1 and TRBJ1-2, the complete variable domain reads KAGVTQTPRYLIKTRGQQVTLSCSPISGHRSVSWYQQTPGQGLQFLFEYFSETQRNKGNFPGRFSGRQFSNSRSEMNVSTLELGDSALYLCASSLVEGSGNYGYTFGSGTRLTVV.

The chain uses TRBV5-1 and TRBJ2-1; no reliable D call. The CDR3 has 18 amino acids. V was shortened by 4 bases and J by 0 bases, with 20 bases between the two germline ends. The germline CDR1 and CDR2 sequences are SGHRS and YFSETQ. The CDR3 reads CASSPPPVMSSSYNEQFF. The DNA of the CDR3 is TGCGCCAGCAGCCCTCCCCCCGTAATGTCCAGCTCCTACAATGAGCAGTTCTTC.

The chain has TRBV10-3 and TRBJ1-5; tentatively, D is TRBD1 (6 bases). Between the trimmed V and J ends, which lost 5 bases and 1 base, there was a span of 15 bases. This CDR3 contains 16 residues. From germline, CDR1 is ENHRY and CDR2 SYGVKD. The CDR3 loop reads CAISSGHPQSNQPQHF. The CDR3 nucleotides are TGTGCCATCAGTTCGGGACATCCCCAGAGCAATCAGCCCCAGCATTTT.

The CDR3 reads CASSKDSLGNTIYF. The CDR3 DNA follows: TGTGCCAGCAGTAAGGACAGTCTTGGAAACACCATATATTTT. The chain links TRBV6-5 to TRBJ1-3, with D possibly matching TRBD1 (6 bases). V shed 5 bases and J shed 3 bases, with 11 bases lying between them. From germline, CDR1 is MNHEY and CDR2 SVGAGI. The CDR3 contains 14 residues.

This chain links TRBV24-1 with TRBJ2-7; the D gene is possibly TRBD1 (5 bases). Trimming took off 3 bases at V and 5 bases at J, with 10 bases between the two ends. Germline loops: CDR1 KGHDR, CDR2 SFDVKD. The CDR3 is 13 amino acids. The CDR3 coding sequence is TGTGCCACCAGTGATAGTAAAGGGGACGAGCAGTACTTC. Its protein product is CATSDSKGDEQYF.

V and J are TRBV10-3 and TRBJ2-7; D may be TRBD2 (7 bases). The CDR3 totals 15 residues. CDR1 ENHRY and CDR2 SYGVKD come from the germline V gene. Trimming took off 3 bases at V and 1 base at J, with 13 bases between the two ends. CDR3 in DNA: TGTGCCATCAGTGACGAGGGGGGGCTATCCTACGAGCAGTACTTC. Its translation: CAISDEGGLSYEQYF.

The CDR3 DNA sequence: TGTGCCACCCAAGCCCAAGCGGGGGGCCGAGGGGAGCAGTACTTC. Protein sequence: CATQAQAGGRGEQYF. J is TRBJ2-7 and V is TRBV15, with 9 positions matching TRBD2. The CDR3 extends over 15 amino acids. Trimming took 8 bases from V and 7 from J; bases not matched to a gene: 15. Germline CDR1 is LNHNV and CDR2 is YYDKDF (reference sequence).

The table lists this clone with a count of one. This sequence joins TRBV11-2 and TRBJ1-1; D is unresolved. V lost 5 bases, J lost 4 bases, and 11 bases lay in between. Germline CDR1 SGHAT, CDR2 FQNNGV. The length of the CDR3 is 13 residues. CDR3 in amino acids: CASSQAVGTEAFF. CDR3 DNA: TGTGCCAGCAGCCAGGCTGTCGGCACTGAAGCTTTCTTT.

This chain connects TRBV3-1 (or the pseudogene TRBV3-2) to TRBJ1-3; TRBD1 agrees at 8 bases. V lost 4 bases, J lost 8 bases, and 19 bases stayed unmatched. This CDR3 contains 18 residues. Germline-derived CDR1 and CDR2 are LGHDT and YNNKEL (reference sequence). CDR3 DNA sequence: TGTGCCAGCAGCCTTACCGGGACAGGTGCCGGGAGGCTCGACACCATATATTTT. Amino acids: CASSLTGTGAGRLDTIYF.

The rearrangement links TRBV9 to TRBJ1-2; 9 bases agree with TRBD1. The germline V gene encodes CDR1 SGDLS and CDR2 YYNGEE. CDR3 length equals 14 residues. The J segment lost 8 bases and the V segment lost 4 bases, leaving 9 bases of the junction unmatched. CDR3 sequence: CASSTGTGYGGYTF. In DNA, the CDR3 is TGTGCCAGCAGCACCGGGACAGGGTATGGCGGCTACACCTTC.

In this sample, this clone turned up a few times. The chain employs TRBV28 and TRBJ1-5, with a tentative D call TRBD1 (5 bases). Trimming took 3 bases from V and 1 from J, leaving 13 bases between them. Germline CDR1 MDHEN, CDR2 SYDVKM. CDR3 size: 16 residues. The CDR3 loop is CASSLDMGLSNQPQHF. The CDR3 region has the DNA TGTGCCAGCAGTTTGGATATGGGGCTCAGCAATCAGCCCCAGCATTTT.

The table lists this clone with a few counts. V usage is TRBV6-5 and J usage is TRBJ2-7; 10 bases line up with TRBD2. Germline V gene sequence: CDR1 MNHEY, CDR2 SVGAGI. J was trimmed by 2 bases and V by 6 bases; bases with no gene match: 7. The length of the CDR3 is 15 residues. The CDR3, as DNA: TGTGCCAGCAGACTTACAGCGGGGGGGACCTACGAGCAGTACTTC. Translation: CASRLTAGGTYEQYF.

This CDR3 is CASSPRAQPRAFF. As DNA, the CDR3 is TGTGCCAGCAGCCCCAGGGCCCAACCGCGAGCTTTCTTT. The J gene is TRBJ1-1, the V gene TRBV3-1 (or the pseudogene TRBV3-2), with a weak D call TRBD1 (5 bases). V lost 4 bases to trimming and J lost 10 bases, with 16 bases between them. The germline gives CDR1 LGHDT, CDR2 YNNKEL (reference sequence). There are 13 residues in the CDR3.

The rearrangement uses TRBV12-3 or TRBV12-4 and TRBJ1-2; D gene uncertain. V shed 2 bases and J shed 8 bases, with 9 bases lying between them. The CDR3 covers 12 residues. As DNA, the CDR3 is TGTGCCAGCAGTTTAACGGGGTACGGCTACACCTTC. Translation: CASSLTGYGYTF.